This paragraph covers one TCR beta chain sequence. Its matching antigen is unknown. PCR involved 60 Vbeta and 13 Jbeta primers. Clones were read by immunoSEQ multiplex PCR, and TCRdb kept only the in-frame ones, dropping some. This sample has about 160,000 clones; about three quarters occur once, and the top ten carry around 2.5%. CDR1 is MGHRA, CDR2 YSYEKL, per germline. The CDR3 is 17 amino acids. Trimming left V 0 bases short and J 0 bases short, with 12 bases between. This sample was taken from a study of cytomegalovirus exposure and HLA in healthy donors. Study-wide findings and caveats: In vitro work confirmed that three CMV-associated chains recognize CMV antigens. Over 15,000 TCR beta sequences were associated with HLA alleles at 0.05 false discovery rate in a later analysis.

The sequence came from a female donor in good health and CMV-seronegative. V and J are TRBV4-1 and TRBJ1-5; D is ambiguous. The sample was PBMCs. For the CDR3, the DNA is TGCGCCAGCAGCCAAGATCAGAGACGGGGTAGCAATCAGCCCCAGCATTTT. Translation: CASSQDQRRGSNQPQHF.